The 18 T cell receptor beta chains below all came from one sample that was sequenced in a study of cytomegalovirus exposure and HLA in healthy donors. A multiplex PCR was run with 60 Vbeta primers and 13 Jbeta primers. Profiled with immunoSEQ multiplex PCR; TCRdb holds only in-frame clones, not every one. The profile shows 95,000 to 100,000 clones, roughly three quarters of them singletons. Material for sequencing was PBMCs. The receptor source for this set is a man in his forties in good health and CMV-seronegative.

The V call is TRBV5-6, the J call TRBJ1-2; 7 nucleotides agree with TRBD1. Germline V gene sequence: CDR1 SGHDT, CDR2 YYEEEE. The CDR3 consists of 16 residues. The V segment lost 4 bases and the J segment 6 bases; nucleotides outside the gene matches: 15. Written as DNA, the CDR3 is TGTGCCAGCAGCAATCGCCAGACAGGGCAGACTGATGGCTACACCTTC. Translation: CASSNRQTGQTDGYTF.

V gene TRBV7-3 combines with J gene TRBJ2-7, with 13 nucleotides matching TRBD2. There are 21 residues in the CDR3. The V gene end was trimmed by 6 bases and the J gene end by 5 bases; junction bases not matched to a gene: 25. The germline gives CDR1 SGHTA, CDR2 FQGTGA. The CDR3 reads CASSSASAGTSGDLRGDEQYV. CDR3 sequence (DNA): TGTGCCAGCAGTTCTGCATCCGCCGGGACTAGCGGGGACCTACGGGGGGACGAGCAGTACGTC.

This clone has a handful of counts. The chain combines TRBV5-1 with TRBJ1-2; weak D call: TRBD1 (6 bases). Trimming cost V 4 bases and J 3 bases, with 16 bases left between them. The CDR3 totals 15 residues. CDR1 and CDR2 from the germline V gene are SGHRS and YFSETQ. The CDR3: CASSPGTLKDYGYTF. The DNA of the CDR3 is TGCGCCAGCAGCCCTGGGACACTAAAAGACTATGGCTACACCTTC.

The chain employs TRBV5-5 and TRBJ1-1; D gene unclear. The CDR3 consists of 13 residues. Germline V gives CDR1 SGHKS, CDR2 YYEKEE (reference sequence). V lost 0 bases and J 0 bases, leaving 3 bases between the germline ends. In nucleotides, the CDR3 is TGTGCCAGCAGCTTGGGAGTGAACACTGAAGCTTTCTTT. Protein: CASSLGVNTEAFF.

The CDR3 coding sequence is TGTGCCAGCATCAGACAGGGGTCTGGCTACACCTTC. Translation: CASIRQGSGYTF. This chain joins TRBV2 and TRBJ1-2; 8 positions agree with TRBD1. Germline CDR1 is SNHLY and CDR2 is FYNNEI. The CDR3 is 12 residues long. J lost 7 bases, V lost 7 bases, and 5 bases had no gene match.

This clone was found once. The rearrangement links TRBV5-4 to TRBJ1-4; D possibly corresponds to TRBD1 (6 bases). This CDR3 has 15 residues. With 3 bases removed from V and 6 bases from J, the gap between germline ends came to 15 bases. Germline V gene sequence: CDR1 SGHNT, CDR2 YYREEE (reference sequence). The chain's CDR3 is CASSSTGFGDEKLFF. The DNA of the CDR3 is TGTGCCAGCAGCTCCACAGGGTTTGGTGATGAAAAACTGTTTTTT. Full variable domain (outside the CDR3, taken from reference TRBV5-4 and TRBJ1-4): ETGVTQSPTHLIKTRGQQVTLRCSSQSGHNTVSWYQQALGQGPQFIFQYYREEENGRGNFPPRFSGLQFPNYSSELNVNALELDDSALYLCASSSTGFGDEKLFFGSGTQLSVL.

The DNA for the CDR3 is TGTGCCAGCACCGACAGGGGGAGATACACAGATACGCAGTATTTT. Its translation is CASTDRGRYTDTQYF. J is TRBJ2-3 and V is TRBV28; 9 bases match TRBD1. Germline assignment: CDR1 MDHEN and CDR2 SYDVKM. Trimming at V came to 7 bases and at J to 2 bases, leaving 7 bases not matched to a gene. The CDR3 loop spans 15 amino acids.

The CDR3 DNA sequence: TGTGCCACCGAGGCGGGGTTTAATCAGCCCCAGCATTTT. As protein: CATEAGFNQPQHF. The chain has TRBV19 and TRBJ1-5; D not resolved. Germline V gene data show CDR1 as LNHDA and CDR2 as SQIVND (reference sequence). Trimming pared 10 bases from V and 4 bases from J, leaving 14 bases between. CDR3 size: 13 residues.

The chain carries TRBV4-3 and TRBJ2-1, with D maybe TRBD1 (6 bases). Germline V gives CDR1 LGHNA, CDR2 YSLEER. The V gene lost 4 bases and the J gene lost 3 bases, with 13 bases spanning the gap. The CDR3 loop spans 15 amino acids. CDR3 DNA: TGCGCCAGCAGCCCACGTACAGGGAACTACAATGAGCAGTTCTTC. Translation: CASSPRTGNYNEQFF.

The chain combines TRBV4-1 with TRBJ2-1; 10 bases line up with TRBD2. The CDR3 runs to 15 residues. Germline-derived CDR1 and CDR2 are MGHRA and YSYEKL. Trimming at V came to 2 bases and at J to 7 bases, leaving 5 bases not matched to a gene. The CDR3 loop is CASSQSSGGGNEQFF. CDR3 DNA: TGCGCCAGCAGCCAATCTAGCGGGGGAGGGAATGAGCAGTTCTTC.

The rearrangement uses TRBV29-1 and TRBJ2-6; unclear D gene. V was pared by 4 bases and J by 0 bases, with 7 bases between. CDR3 length: 14 amino acids. Looked up from germline, CDR1 is SQVTM and CDR2 is ANQGSEA. The CDR3: CSVALSSGANVLTF. The CDR3 DNA sequence: TGCAGCGTTGCGCTGAGCTCTGGGGCCAACGTCCTGACTTTC.

V usage is TRBV19 and J usage is TRBJ1-2, with TRBD1 as a possible D gene (6 bases). CDR1 is LNHDA, CDR2 SQIVND, per germline (reference sequence). This CDR3 is 13 amino acids long. V shed 8 bases and J shed 2 bases, with 12 bases lying between them. Here the CDR3 DNA reads TGTGCCAGTTCAACAGGGTTCAACTATGGCTACACCTTC. This gives the protein CASSTGFNYGYTF.

This chain connects TRBV7-2 to TRBJ2-5; TRBD1 matches 7 bases. V trimming: 3 bases; J trimming: 4 bases; junction bases outside the gene matches: 11. The CDR3 covers 16 residues. The germline CDR1 and CDR2 sequences are SGHTA and FQGNSA. The DNA of the CDR3 is TGTGCCAGCAGCTTCTCCGCAGGGGGTGAGACAGAGACCCAGTACTTC. Translating gives CASSFSAGGETETQYF.

The genes are TRBV6-6 and TRBJ1-5; D gene unclear. Trimming left V 5 bases short and J 5 bases short, with 7 bases between. The germline V gene has CDR1 MNHNY and CDR2 SVGAGI (reference sequence). The CDR3 is made up of 12 amino acids. This CDR3 is CASSGTDQPQHF. In DNA, the CDR3 is TGTGCCAGCAGTGGCACCGATCAGCCCCAGCATTTT.

V is TRBV2 and J is TRBJ1-4, with D maybe TRBD1 (5 bases). The CDR3 totals 17 residues. Trimming left V 2 bases short and J 4 bases short, with 17 bases between. The germline V gene has CDR1 SNHLY and CDR2 FYNNEI. CDR3 amino acids: CASSEFPGGSGNEKLFF. Here the CDR3 DNA reads TGTGCCAGCAGTGAATTTCCCGGGGGGTCGGGTAATGAAAAACTGTTTTTT.

This clone came up a few times. The chain combines TRBV6-5 with TRBJ1-1; 11 nucleotides align to TRBD1. There are 14 residues in the CDR3. The V and J ends lost 6 bases and 4 bases, in that order; junction bases with no gene match: 4. CDR1 MNHEY and CDR2 SVGAGI come from the germline V gene. CDR3 nucleotide sequence: TGTGCCAGCAGCTTCGGGACAGGGGGCACTGAAGCTTTCTTT. Translating it yields CASSFGTGGTEAFF.

This chain connects TRBV11-3 to TRBJ1-1; 8 bases agree with TRBD1. The CDR3 spans 13 residues. Trimming took 5 bases from V and 6 from J; bases not matched to a gene: 5. CDR1 and CDR2 (germline): SGHNT, YENEEA. DNA for the CDR3: TGTGCCAGCAGCAACGTACAGGGGGCTGAAGCTTTCTTT. Its translation is CASSNVQGAEAFF.

The chain joins TRBV29-1 to TRBJ1-1, with D perhaps matching TRBD1 (5 bases). Germline CDR1 and CDR2: SQVTM and ANQGSEA. This CDR3 has 15 residues. V was trimmed by 7 bases and J by 5 bases, leaving 23 bases between them. The CDR3 region has the DNA TGCAGCGCTACACGGTTTGGACAAGCGACAACTGAAGCTTTCTTT. Its translation is CSATRFGQATTEAFF.